This T cell receptor beta chain was sequenced for a study of blood T cells in healthy people across ages. Worth noting for this clonotype: The conserved closing phenylalanine or tryptophan is absent in this CDR3, likely reflecting a read error.

For the second PCR, which ran for 7 to 11 cycles, a sample-barcoded 5' primer and a J-beta primer mix were used. TCRdb re-derived calls from the 5' RACE reads in MiXCR, one entry per CDR3 protein. The table records around 1.7 million distinct CDR3 sequences, about 30% of them present only once. CDR1 and CDR2 from the germline V gene are SGHRS and YFSETQ. CDR3 length: 14 residues. V was pared by 0 bases and J by 9 bases, with 8 bases of the junction left unmatched. The sequencing sample was made of blood. The chain employs TRBV5-1 and TRBJ2-5, with TRBD2 identical over 7 bases. The clonotype was recovered from a woman aged 25-40 years in good health. The CDR3 spells CASSLEASGGAQYL. The CDR3 nucleotides read TGCGCCAGCAGCTTGGAGGCTAGCGGTGGGGCCCAGTACTTG.